This T cell receptor beta chain comes out of a study of CD8 T cells in Susac syndrome. Study information: Patients with Susac syndrome were therapy-naive, treated with corticosteroids, or treated with intravenous immunoglobulin alone when blood was collected. Study results and caveats: In Susac syndrome, CD4+ T cell repertoires lacked any clonal expansion.

A quantity of roughly 0.5 to 1 ug RNA underwent reverse transcription using random hexamers. TCRdb used MiXCR to reprocess the immunoSEQ multiplex PCR reads, holding one entry per CDR3 protein. The sample carries roughly 200,000 distinct CDR3 sequences, roughly 94% recorded once. Remarks on this clonotype: The antigen is not known.

CDR1 DFQATT and CDR2 SNEGSKA come from the germline V gene (reference sequence). Germline trimming cut 6 bases from V and 2 bases from J; bases unmatched to any gene: 12. CDR3 length: 16 amino acids. This rearrangement joins TRBV20-1 to TRBJ2-1, with 8 bases that match TRBD2. This sequence was found in a human donor with Susac syndrome. Sequencing was performed on CD4+ T cells from PBMCs. The CDR3 DNA sequence: TGCAGTGCCGGGAGCGGGGGCCTCCAACCCTACAATGAGCAGTTCTTC. It codes for CSAGSGGLQPYNEQFF.